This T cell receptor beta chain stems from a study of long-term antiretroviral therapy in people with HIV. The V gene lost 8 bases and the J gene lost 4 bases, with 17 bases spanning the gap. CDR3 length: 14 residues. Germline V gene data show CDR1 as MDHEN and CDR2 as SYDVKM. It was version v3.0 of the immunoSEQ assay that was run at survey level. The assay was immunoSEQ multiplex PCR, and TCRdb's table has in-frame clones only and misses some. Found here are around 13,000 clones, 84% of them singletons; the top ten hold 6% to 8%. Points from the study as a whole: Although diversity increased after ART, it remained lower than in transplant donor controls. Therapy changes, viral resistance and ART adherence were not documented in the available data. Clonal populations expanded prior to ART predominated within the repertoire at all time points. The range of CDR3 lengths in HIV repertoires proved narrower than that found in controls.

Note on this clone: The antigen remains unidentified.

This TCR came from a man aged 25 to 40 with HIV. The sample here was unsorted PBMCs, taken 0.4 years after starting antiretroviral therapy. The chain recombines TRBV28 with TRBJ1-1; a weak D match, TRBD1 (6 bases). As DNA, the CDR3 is TGTGCCAGCCATAGGGGGGTTAAACCCACTGAAGCTTTCTTT. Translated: CASHRGVKPTEAFF. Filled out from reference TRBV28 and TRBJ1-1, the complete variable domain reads DVKVTQSSRYLVKRTGEKVFLECVQDMDHENMFWYRQDPGLGLRLIYFSYDVKMKEKGDIPEGYSVSREKKERFSLILESASTNQTSMYLCASHRGVKPTEAFFGQGTRLTVV.